This TCR beta chain was captured by sequencing in a study of CD8 T cells in Susac syndrome. CD8+ and CD4+ T cells taken from blood had their TCR beta sequenced. With random hexamers, reverse transcription was performed on about 0.5 to 1 ug of RNA. Amplification of TCR beta CDR3 spanned 54 Vbeta and 13 Jbeta via immunoSEQ multiplex PCR. TCRdb re-called the immunoSEQ multiplex PCR reads with MiXCR, one entry per CDR3 protein. In the table there are about 76,000 distinct CDR3 sequences, about 93% of which are singletons. CDR3 length: 15 residues. V was shortened by 6 bases and J by 0 bases, with 16 bases between the two germline ends. The germline V gene has CDR1 DFQATT and CDR2 SNEGSKA (reference sequence).

The receptor's source is a human donor with Susac syndrome. The chain couples TRBV20-1 to TRBJ2-3; D not certain. Source material: CD8+ T cells from PBMCs. CDR3: CSAPPPDPSTDTQYF. The CDR3 bases are TGCAGTGCCCCACCCCCGGATCCGAGCACAGATACGCAGTATTTT.